The rows below give T cell receptor beta chains drawn from one sample of a study of siplizumab effects on memory and regulatory T cells. Method: immunoSEQ multiplex PCR; TCRdb's copy keeps in-frame clones and lacks some. The sample yields some 63,000 clones, just over 95% seen once. The sequencing sample was made of naive CD8+ T cells sorted from blood. The receptors were gathered from a human donor in good health. Both conserved end residues are part of each CDR3. Fields, in order: D gene, clone size, J gene, V gene, CDR3 DNA, CDR3 protein. The D gene is left open where the match is weak. For some rows the clone size is stated as once, few or many, or as a class when expanded; others skip it.

>-|-|TRBJ1-1|TRBV18
TGTGCCAGCTCACCTATCAGCACTGAAGCTTTCTTT
CASSPISTEAFF
>-|-|TRBJ1-1|TRBV19
TGTGCCACCGGGGACGGTACGAACACTGAAGCTTTCTTT
CATGDGTNTEAFF
>-|-|TRBJ2-3|TRBV7-6
TGTGCCAGCAGCCCCAAATATATAGGGGGATCTCAAGATACGCAGTATTTT
CASSPKYIGGSQDTQYF
>-|-|TRBJ2-1|TRBV5-6
TGTGCCAGCAGCTTGACTAGTCATGAGCAGTTCTTC
CASSLTSHEQFF
>-|-|TRBJ2-3|TRBV6-5
TGTGCCAGCAGTTACACGGGGGCCAACACAGATACGCAGTATTTT
CASSYTGANTDTQYF
>-|-|TRBJ1-3|TRBV7-6
TGTGCCAGCGTAGGACCCCCTGGAAACACCATATATTTT
CASVGPPGNTIYF
>-|-|TRBJ2-7|TRBV29-1
TGCAGCGTTGATTGGGGGACGGGGGTAGACTACGAGCAGTACTTC
CSVDWGTGVDYEQYF
>-|-|TRBJ2-6|TRBV4-1
TGCGCCAGCAGGGGGTTTGGGGGAACTGGGGCCAACGTCCTGACTTTC
CASRGFGGTGANVLTF
>-|-|TRBJ2-3|TRBV6-5
TGTGCCAGCGCAGCCGCCGATACGCAGTATTTT
CASAAADTQYF
>-|-|TRBJ1-1|TRBV5-6
TGTGCCAGCAGCACCGGAGGAGGAGAAGCTTTCTTT
CASSTGGGEAFF
>-|-|TRBJ2-2|TRBV7-6
TGTGCCAGCAGTCCAGACGGGGGAAACACCGGGGAGCTGTTTTTT
CASSPDGGNTGELFF
>-|few|TRBJ1-4|TRBV27
TGTGCCAGCAAGGGGGCAACTAATGAAAAACTGTTTTTT
CASKGATNEKLFF
>-|-|TRBJ1-1|TRBV28
TGTGCCAGCAGCTACGATAAGTTCATGAACACTGAAGCTTTCTTT
CASSYDKFMNTEAFF
>-|once|TRBJ1-4|TRBV2
TGTGCCAGCAGCGACTTAGGGGGTGAAAAACTGTTTTTT
CASSDLGGEKLFF
>-|-|TRBJ1-5|TRBV11-2
TGTGCCAGCAGCTTAGAGGGTCAGCCCCAGCATTTT
CASSLEGQPQHF
>-|-|TRBJ1-5|TRBV15
TGTGCCACCAGCAGAGGGGGAGTGATCAATCAGCCCCAGCATTTT
CATSRGGVINQPQHF
>-|-|TRBJ1-1|TRBV6-1
TGTGCCAGCAGAGAAGGGTGGGGGCTGAACACTGAAGCTTTCTTT
CASREGWGLNTEAFF
>-|-|TRBJ2-7|TRBV18
TGTGCCAGCTCACCACCGTTCGGGAAAGAGACCTACGAGCAGTACTTC
CASSPPFGKETYEQYF
>-|-|TRBJ1-2|TRBV6-4
TGTGCCAGCAGTGACGGGGGCCCCAGGGGTTTAGCCTTC
CASSDGGPRGLAF
>-|-|TRBJ1-2|TRBV19
TGTGCCAGCGGGATCCATGGCTACACCTTC
CASGIHGYTF
>-|-|TRBJ2-7|TRBV29-1
TGCAGCGTTGACGAGGGGTCCTACGAGCAGTACTTC
CSVDEGSYEQYF
>TRBD1|-|TRBJ2-7|TRBV7-9
TGTGCCAGCAGCAACCGGGACAGGGTATACGAGCAGTACTTC
CASSNRDRVYEQYF
>TRBD2|-|TRBJ2-1|TRBV29-1
TGCAGCGGTGTTAGCGGGGTAGGGAATGAGCAGTTCTTC
CSGVSGVGNEQFF
>-|-|TRBJ2-5|TRBV6-6
TGTGCCAGCAGTTCCACAGGGACCCAAGAGACCCAGTACTTC
CASSSTGTQETQYF
>-|-|TRBJ2-5|TRBV4-1
TGCGCCAGCAGCCAAGCCCCTTATGAGCCTGGAGAGACCCAGTACTTC
CASSQAPYEPGETQYF
>TRBD2|-|TRBJ2-3|TRBV7-2
TGTGCCAGCAGCTTACCTAGCGGGGGGGCCTTCACAGATACGCAGTATTTT
CASSLPSGGAFTDTQYF
>-|-|TRBJ2-2|TRBV9
TGTGCCAGCAGCGAGAACCCGTGGGGGGCCGGCGGGAGCGGGGAGCTGTTTTTT
CASSENPWGAGGSGELFF
>TRBD1|-|TRBJ2-3|TRBV4-3
TGCGCCAGCAGCCAAGATCTAGGACAGGGGGCTGGGACAGATACGCAGTATTTT
CASSQDLGQGAGTDTQYF
>-|-|TRBJ1-1|TRBV6-5
TGTGCCAGCGGGGGGGGCACTGAAGCTTTCTTT
CASGGGTEAFF
>TRBD1|-|TRBJ1-2|TRBV4-1
TGCGCCAGCAGCCTTACCGGGACAGAGGGCTATGGCTACACCTTC
CASSLTGTEGYGYTF
>-|-|TRBJ1-1|TRBV11-3
TGTGCCAGCAGCTTAGATCTATATAGTGAAGCTTTCTTT
CASSLDLYSEAFF
>-|once|TRBJ2-7|TRBV25-1
TGTGCCAGCAGTGAATCGGAGGGACCTCCCTACGAGCAGTACTTC
CASSESEGPPYEQYF
>TRBD2|-|TRBJ2-1|TRBV11-1
TGTGCCAGCAGCTTAGGGGAGGGGAAGTTCTTC
CASSLGEGKFF
>-|-|TRBJ2-3|TRBV7-9
TGTGCCAGCAGCCAGGACACGTACACAGATACGCAGTATTTT
CASSQDTYTDTQYF
>-|-|TRBJ2-7|TRBV20-1
TGCAGTGCTAGGGTGGGGTACGAGCAGTACTTC
CSARVGYEQYF
>TRBD2|-|TRBJ2-1|TRBV5-6
TGTGCCAGCAGCTTGGACCCACTAGCGGGGGGCGAAGGTGAGCAGTTCTTC
CASSLDPLAGGEGEQFF
>TRBD1|-|TRBJ1-1|TRBV27
TGTGCCAGCAGTAGAGCTGGACAGGGGGTTGAAGCTTTCTTT
CASSRAGQGVEAFF
>TRBD2|-|TRBJ2-1|TRBV7-3
TGTGCCAGCAGCTTAATCGGACTAGCGGGGGGCCTCTCCTACAATGAGCAGTTCTTC
CASSLIGLAGGLSYNEQFF
>-|-|TRBJ2-7|TRBV7-2
TGTGCCAGCAGCTTAGCATCAGTAGCGACTACATCCTACGAGCAGTACTTC
CASSLASVATTSYEQYF
>-|-|TRBJ2-3|TRBV4-1
TGCGCCAGCAGGCGCTCCGGGACAATAAACACAGATACGCAGTATTTT
CASRRSGTINTDTQYF
>TRBD2|-|TRBJ2-2|TRBV9
TGTGCCAGCAGCGATCCCCGGGGGGGAAAGAACACCGGGGAGCTGTTTTTT
CASSDPRGGKNTGELFF
>TRBD1|-|TRBJ1-3|TRBV27
TGTGCCAGCAGTTTGGGACAGGCTGGAAACACCATATATTTT
CASSLGQAGNTIYF
>-|-|TRBJ1-2|TRBV27
TGTGCCAGCAGTTTATCGTCACGGGGCACCTCCTATGGCTACACCTTC
CASSLSSRGTSYGYTF
>-|-|TRBJ2-7|TRBV11-2
TGTGCCAGCAGCTTAGCTTCGGACGAGCAGTACTTC
CASSLASDEQYF
>-|-|TRBJ1-1|TRBV27
TGTGCCAGCAGTTATGGGGGGGCTGGCACTGAAGCTTTCTTT
CASSYGGAGTEAFF
>-|-|TRBJ2-7|TRBV21-1
TGTGCCAGCAGCAGGAGGGACGGCCACTCCTACGAGCAGTACTTC
CASSRRDGHSYEQYF
>TRBD2|-|TRBJ2-3|TRBV6-5
TGTGCCAGCAGTTACTCGAGTAGCGGGGTCACAGATACGCAGTATTTT
CASSYSSSGVTDTQYF
>-|-|TRBJ1-5|TRBV10-3
TGTGCCATCAGTGAGTGGAGGGATCCTATTCAGCCCCAGCATTTT
CAISEWRDPIQPQHF